The source of this TCR beta chain is a study of blood T cells in healthy people across ages (dated by TCRdb to about 2015). Study-wide context: Template switching captured roughly one uniquely barcoded TCR beta cDNA molecule per two T cells in model experiments. For two donors (one aged 18 to 29 and one aged 80 or older), the study analyzed two additional independent replicas of 1 million unique cDNA reads from the same blood draw. Donors were grouped into four age groups: young (average approximately 15 years), middle-aged (around 39), aged (around 60) and long-lived (about 90). To avoid experimental bias, donors of different ages were distributed randomly across sequencing lanes. The study measured age-related changes in TCR beta repertoire diversity using deep sequencing normalized with unique cDNA molecular identifiers.

V was cut back by 3 bases and J by 5 bases, leaving a gap of 15 bases between them. CDR1 and CDR2, looked up from the germline V gene (reference sequence), are LGHDT and YNNKEL. The CDR3 contains 15 residues, cysteine and phenylalanine counted. The CDR3 DNA has 45 bases and is translated from base 1. This clonotype was observed a few times. What this receptor recognizes is not known. Qualities for individual bases were not recorded, and no much larger clone is one base off. Results and caveats for the whole study, not just this receptor: Compared with the aged group, the long-lived group had more naive CD4+ T cells, fewer expanded clones and increased TCR diversity, suggesting age selection. Because donor CMV infection status was unknown, age-related changes in expanded clonotypes were potentially confounded. Because profiling used bulk unsorted PBMCs, naive and antigen-experienced compartments could not be compared conclusively. Estimates of total diversity from one million sequenced T cells were regarded as lower bounds and underestimates. There was a strong correlation between observed TCR beta diversity and the percentage of naive T cells measured by flow cytometry. As age increased, observed TCR beta diversity per million T cells dropped in a roughly linear way, and a significant reduction was already evident by age 40.

Systemically healthy Caucasian individuals from Russia, around 39 in total and aged about 6 to 95 years, were included as donors. Each donor gave ten milliliters of peripheral blood, drawn into EDTA-treated Vacutainer tubes. PBMCs were isolated by Ficoll-Paque density-gradient centrifugation, with at least 6 million obtained per sample. Trizol reagent was used to extract total RNA from the PBMCs, yielding at least 6 micrograms per sample. For every donor, an aliquot of PBMCs went through flow cytometry to measure the percentages of naive CD45RAhigh/CD27high T cells. Library creation used 5' RACE. Sequencing used an Illumina HiSeq 2500. A second PCR of about 6 to 11 cycles was performed with a sample-barcoded 5' primer and a J-beta primer mix. Each TCR beta cDNA molecule received a unique molecular identifier from a template-switch 5' adaptor carrying 12 random nucleotides. Each sample yielded at least 2.5 million CDR3-containing paired-end reads. First-strand cDNA synthesis was performed from all RNA using the Mint cDNA synthesis kit, with priming by a TRBC-specific oligonucleotide. All cDNA was treated with uracil-DNA glycosylase and then went through a first 18-cycle PCR with the universal primers M1SS and BC2_uni_R. The authors' analysis ran thus. For normalization, 1 million high-quality reads were randomly selected from each sample, with every read carrying a distinct molecular identifier. Reads with shared molecular identifiers were discarded instead of being binned into consensus sequences. MiTCR, set to a Q25 quality threshold and the strictest error-elimination algorithm, was used for CDR3 identification, clonotype clustering and error correction. A nonparametric unseen species model with Euler transformation was used to estimate lower-bound total TCR beta diversity. The public reads were reprocessed in TCRdb via fastp at Q25 and MiXCR, keeping in-frame beta chains. For every CDR3 protein sequence, its rows merge into one entry that carries the most common genes and DNA. The V and J calls, along with clone size, are taken from TCRdb and not from the paper's own processing. The sample profile shows 540,000 or so distinct CDR3 sequences; approximately 25% of them were found once. Jointly, the top ten make up less than 20% of the sample.

The rearranged segments are TRBV3-1 and TRBJ2-3; 7 matching bases give a weak D call of TRBD2. This sequence was found in a woman between 65 and 79 years old in good health. The specimen was blood. The sequence in DNA is TGTGCCAGCAGCCACAGGGGAGGGACGGAAGATACGCAGTATTTT. This is translated as CASSHRGGTEDTQYF.